Presented here are 17 T cell receptor beta chains from one specimen sequenced in a study of blood T cell repertoires in COVID-19. The data were produced by immunoSEQ multiplex PCR, yet TCRdb's version contains in-frame clones alone and is incomplete. This table has 200,000 to 250,000 clones, more than 80% appearing once. The sequenced sample was PBMCs or T cells enriched from blood (not recorded which). All receptors come from a woman in her forties with acute COVID-19.

The chain carries TRBV6-4 and TRBJ2-2; possibly TRBD2 for D (5 bases). V dropped 8 bases and J dropped 4 bases, with 14 bases sitting between them. CDR1 is MRHNA, CDR2 SNTAGT, per germline. The CDR3 sequence is 14 residues long. The CDR3 loop reads CASSLTGSTGELFF. CDR3 sequence (DNA): TGTGCCAGCTCATTGACGGGAAGCACCGGGGAGCTGTTTTTT.

The V call is TRBV5-4, the J call TRBJ1-2, with D maybe TRBD1 (5 bases). Germline V gene sequence: CDR1 SGHNT, CDR2 YYREEE (reference sequence). CDR3 length: 17 residues. The V end lost 0 bases, the J end lost 0 bases, and 15 bases lay between the germline ends. CDR3 sequence reads: CASSLEPGPLSNYGYTF. CDR3 sequence (DNA): TGTGCCAGCAGCTTGGAACCAGGGCCCCTTTCTAACTATGGCTACACCTTC.

This CDR3 is CASSVMDRGNSPLHF. CDR3 in DNA: TGTGCCAGCAGCGTAATGGACAGGGGTAATTCACCCCTCCACTTT. The genes are TRBV9 and TRBJ1-6, with 9 bases that match TRBD1. CDR3 length: 15 amino acids. V lost 1 base, J lost 6 bases, and 2 bases stayed unmatched. Germline V gives CDR1 SGDLS, CDR2 YYNGEE.

The chain couples TRBV7-9 to TRBJ1-2; 11 positions agree with TRBD1. The CDR3 length is 15 residues. The V segment lost 3 bases and the J segment 8 bases; nucleotides outside the gene matches: 8. Germline CDR1 SEHNR, CDR2 FQNEAQ (reference sequence). The CDR3 is CASSFAGQGARGYTF. The CDR3 DNA follows: TGTGCCAGCAGCTTCGCCGGACAGGGGGCGCGGGGCTACACCTTC. Full variable domain (missing parts from reference TRBV7-9 and TRBJ1-2): DTGVSQNPRHKITKRGQNVTFRCDPISEHNRLYWYRQTLGQGPEFLTYFQNEAQLEKSRLLSDRFSAERPKGSFSTLEIQRTEQGDSAMYLCASSFAGQGARGYTFGSGTRLTVV.

This clone was detected only once. The chain carries TRBV15 and TRBJ1-6; D is unresolved. The germline V gene encodes CDR1 LNHNV and CDR2 YYDKDF (reference sequence). This CDR3 region has 14 residues. The germline V and J ends were trimmed by 1 base and 7 bases, with 8 bases remaining between them. CDR3 bases: TGTGCCACCAGCAGAGGAGAGTGGAATTCACCCCTCCACTTT. Residues: CATSRGEWNSPLHF.

This rearrangement joins TRBV4-3 to TRBJ1-1; 7 bases line up with TRBD1. J lost 1 base, V lost 3 bases, and 8 bases had no gene match. The CDR3 has 16 residues. CDR1 is LGHNA and CDR2 is YSLEER in the germline V gene. CDR3 sequence: CASSHSGQDPNTEAFF. For the CDR3, the DNA is TGCGCCAGCAGCCACTCTGGACAGGACCCGAACACTGAAGCTTTCTTT.

The gene calls are TRBV24-1 and TRBJ2-2; D possibly corresponds to TRBD1 (5 bases). Germline CDR1 and CDR2: KGHDR and SFDVKD. This CDR3 has 16 residues. The V end was cut by 0 bases, the J end by 0 bases, with 7 bases between. The CDR3 protein is CATSDLGQTNTGELFF. CDR3 in DNA: TGTGCCACCAGTGATTTGGGACAAACGAACACCGGGGAGCTGTTTTTT.

This chain joins TRBV7-3 and TRBJ1-2; no clear D gene. V lost 5 bases and J lost 4, with 14 bases in between. CDR3 length: 14 residues. Germline CDR1 is SGHTA and CDR2 is FQGTGA. The CDR3 loop reads CASSPQASSYGYTF. CDR3 bases: TGTGCCAGCAGCCCCCAGGCCAGCAGCTATGGCTACACCTTC.

CDR3 in amino acids: CASVLSVPGETQYF. The CDR3 DNA sequence: TGCGCCAGCGTACTTAGCGTCCCCGGGGAGACCCAGTACTTC. The rearrangement uses TRBV10-2 and TRBJ2-5; D may be TRBD2 (5 bases). V was cut by 8 bases and J by 5 bases, with 18 bases left in between. Germline lookup yields CDR1 WSHSY and CDR2 SAAADI. CDR3 size: 14 residues.

This clone was seen a single time. This chain connects TRBV5-4 to TRBJ2-5; D perhaps matches TRBD1 (6 bases). Germline CDR1 reads SGHNT; CDR2 reads YYREEE (reference sequence). V dropped 2 bases and J dropped 7 bases, with 18 bases sitting between them. This CDR3 spans 15 amino acids. CDR3 DNA sequence: TGTGCCAGCAGCTTCTCGGGGTTCACACAGGGGACCCAGTACTTC. This sequence encodes CASSFSGFTQGTQYF.

The chain joins TRBV5-8 to TRBJ2-3, with 9 nucleotides matching TRBD1. There are 16 residues in the CDR3. Germline lookup yields CDR1 SGHTS and CDR2 YDEGEE. After removal of 2 bases from V and 4 bases from J, the junction contained 8 bases not matched to a gene. As DNA, the CDR3 is TGTGCCAGCAGCTTCCGGGACAGGGATATCGCAGATACGCAGTATTTT. Amino acids: CASSFRDRDIADTQYF.

The gene calls are TRBV5-6 and TRBJ2-7; TRBD1 matches 11 bases. The germline V gene has CDR1 SGHDT and CDR2 YYEEEE. The CDR3 has 17 amino acids. The V gene end was trimmed by 3 bases and the J gene end by 3 bases; junction bases not matched to a gene: 11. DNA for the CDR3: TGTGCCAGCAGCTGGAAGGGACAGGGGGGCGCCAGCTACGAGCAGTACTTC. Its protein product is CASSWKGQGGASYEQYF.

The V and J genes are TRBV7-9 and TRBJ1-4; D may be TRBD1 (5 bases). CDR3 length: 13 amino acids. Germline V CDR1 and CDR2: SEHNR, FQNEAQ (reference sequence). V gave up 1 base and J gave up 12 bases, with 12 bases separating them. The CDR3 here is CASSLGRTGELFF. CDR3 DNA sequence: TGTGCCAGCAGCTTAGGCCGGACGGGGGAACTGTTTTTT.

The sample holds one count of this clone. This CDR3 reads CATSRPRITNEKLFF. CDR3 DNA sequence: TGTGCCACCAGCAGACCCAGGATAACTAATGAAAAACTGTTTTTT. The V and J genes are TRBV15 and TRBJ1-4; no reliable D call. The CDR3 has 15 amino acids. Trimming removed 2 bases at V and 1 base at J, with 8 bases between. CDR1 and CDR2 from the germline V gene are LNHNV and YYDKDF (reference sequence).

The chain uses TRBV10-3 and TRBJ2-3; TRBD2 might be the D (5 bases). V gave up 6 bases and J gave up 5 bases, with 6 bases separating them. CDR1 is ENHRY and CDR2 is SYGVKD in the germline V gene. This CDR3 has 11 residues. The CDR3 DNA sequence: TGTGCCATCAGCGGGAAAGATACGCAGTATTTT. Its translation: CAISGKDTQYF.

The chain links TRBV6-6 to TRBJ1-1, with a possible D match to TRBD1 (6 bases). Trimming took 8 bases from V and 4 from J, leaving 14 bases between them. The CDR3 spans 13 residues. CDR1 is MNHNY and CDR2 is SVGAGI in the germline V gene (reference sequence). CDR3 residues: CASLRGGGTEAFF. CDR3 sequence (DNA): TGTGCCAGCCTCAGGGGAGGGGGCACTGAAGCTTTCTTT.

The chain couples TRBV7-3 to TRBJ1-1; possibly TRBD1 for D (5 bases). CDR3 length equals 13 residues. The V end lost 3 bases, the J end lost 4 bases, and 9 bases lay between the germline ends. Germline values: CDR1 SGHTA, CDR2 FQGTGA. Here the CDR3 DNA reads TGTGCCAGCAGCTTGGGCGGGGGCACTGAAGCTTTCTTT. This translates into CASSLGGGTEAFF.